The present T cell receptor (beta chain) was sequenced within a study of early T cells in non-severe SARS-CoV-2 infection. Separate cDNA molecules each had unique molecular identifiers attached to them. MiXCR, run by TCRdb on the 5' RACE reads, gives a single entry per CDR3 protein. The data contain about 39,000 distinct CDR3 sequences, 5.5% of them singletons. From germline, CDR1 is SGHDN and CDR2 FVKESK. V dropped 1 base and J dropped 2 bases, with 15 bases sitting between them. This CDR3 is built from 17 residues. The source material was whole blood, sampled at baseline. The J gene is TRBJ1-5, the V gene TRBV14; D is unclear. The sequence came from an adult who was a healthcare worker with PCR-confirmed SARS-CoV-2 infection or an uninfected control (not recorded which). CDR3 protein: CASSQVGSPRGNQPQHF. The CDR3 DNA reads as TGTGCCAGCAGCCAAGTAGGCAGCCCCAGAGGCAATCAGCCCCAGCATTTT.